The next 28 T cell receptor beta chains were all read from a single sample in a study of shared clonotypes between healthy human individuals. Method: immunoSEQ multiplex PCR; TCRdb's copy keeps in-frame clones and lacks some. Altogether roughly 1 million clones are present, around 78% being singletons, with the ten largest covering approximately 0.56%. Sequencing was performed on memory CD4+ T cells from PBMCs. Regarding subset: CD45RA-negative fraction. The receptors were gathered from a man aged 18-30 years in good health. Some clones in this sample may be carry-over from other donors' samples.

V and J are TRBV18 and TRBJ2-6; 8 nucleotides agree with TRBD2. With V trimmed by 6 bases and J by 4 bases, 11 bases remained unmatched. This CDR3 is 17 amino acids long. Germline V gene data show CDR1 as KGHSH and CDR2 as LQKENI. The CDR3: CASSIREGEAGANVLTF. In DNA form, the CDR3 reads TGTGCCAGCTCTATCCGGGAGGGGGAAGCGGGGGCCAACGTCCTGACTTTC.

Comment on this clone: A much larger clone differs from this one at a single base, so this may be a read error. The V and J genes are TRBV7-3 and TRBJ1-4, with a tentative D call TRBD1 (6 bases). In germline, CDR1 is SGHTA, CDR2 FQGTGA. This CDR3 region has 15 residues. This chain's CDR3 is CVSSYGGAMNEKLFF. The CDR3 DNA reads as TGTGTCAGCAGCTACGGGGGCGCGATGAATGAAAAACTGTTTTTT.

V gene TRBV27 combines with J gene TRBJ2-7; TRBD2 matches 14 bases. Losses at the gene ends were 5 bases for V and 4 bases for J; bases not matched to a gene: 7. Germline assignment: CDR1 MNHEY and CDR2 SMNVEV (reference sequence). The CDR3 consists of 16 residues. The CDR3 loop is CASSRGTSGSWYEQYF. CDR3 nucleotide sequence: TGTGCCAGCAGTAGGGGGACTAGCGGGAGTTGGTACGAGCAGTACTTC.

This chain joins TRBV18 and TRBJ2-7, with 12 bases aligning to TRBD2. The ends lost 7 bases at V and 5 bases at J; junction bases unmatched: 6. Germline V gives CDR1 KGHSH, CDR2 LQKENI. There are 14 residues in the CDR3. CDR3 coding DNA: TGTGCCAGCTTATTGACTAGCGGGAGCAACGAGCAGTACTTC. Protein: CASLLTSGSNEQYF.

CDR3 residues: CASSLARAGPSDEQYF. The CDR3, as DNA: TGTGCCAGCAGCTTAGCAAGGGCAGGGCCGTCGGATGAGCAGTACTTC. The V call is TRBV7-9, the J call TRBJ2-7; possibly TRBD1 for D (5 bases). Germline V gives CDR1 SEHNR, CDR2 FQNEAQ (reference sequence). V gave up 0 bases and J gave up 7 bases, with 19 bases separating them. This CDR3 contains 16 residues.

The table lists this clone with a few counts. This chain uses TRBV5-1 with TRBJ2-7; D is ambiguous. This CDR3 contains 13 residues. With 7 bases removed from V and 5 bases from J, the gap between germline ends came to 16 bases. Germline CDR1 is SGHRS and CDR2 is YFSETQ. The CDR3 is CASGLMGSDEQYF. For the CDR3, the DNA is TGCGCCAGCGGGTTGATGGGATCCGACGAGCAGTACTTC. Supplemented by reference TRBV5-1 and TRBJ2-7, the full variable domain reads KAGVTQTPRYLIKTRGQQVTLSCSPISGHRSVSWYQQTPGQGLQFLFEYFSETQRNKGNFPGRFSGRQFSNSRSEMNVSTLELGDSALYLCASGLMGSDEQYFGPGTRLTVT.

The chain links TRBV2 to TRBJ2-7; maybe TRBD1 (6 bases). This CDR3 contains 14 residues. Germline V gives CDR1 SNHLY, CDR2 FYNNEI. V lost 7 bases and J 2 bases, leaving 15 bases between the germline ends. The CDR3 sequence is CASTKQQGPYEQYF. The DNA for the CDR3 is TGTGCCAGCACAAAACAACAGGGCCCCTACGAGCAGTACTTC. The full variable domain, completed using reference TRBV2 and TRBJ2-7, is EPEVTQTPSHQVTQMGQEVILRCVPISNHLYFYWYRQILGQKVEFLVSFYNNEISEKSEIFDDQFSVERPDGSNFTLKIRSTKLEDSAMYFCASTKQQGPYEQYFGPGTRLTVT.

This clone was counted many times. The chain couples TRBV29-1 to TRBJ1-1; D call uncertain. This CDR3 is built from 12 residues. Germline V gene sequence: CDR1 SQVTM, CDR2 ANQGSEA. Trimming stripped 0 bases from V and 10 bases from J, with 12 bases between. As DNA, the CDR3 is TGCAGCGTTGAAGATCCGGGCAATTCAGCTTTCTTT. This gives the protein CSVEDPGNSAFF. The full variable domain, completed using reference TRBV29-1 and TRBJ1-1, is SAVISQKPSRDICQRGTSLTIQCQVDSQVTMMFWYRQQPGQSLTLIATANQGSEATYESGFVIDKFPISRPNLTFSTLTVSNMSPEDSSIYLCSVEDPGNSAFFGQGTRLTVV.

CDR3 sequence: CASRTGSFTDTQYF. Here the CDR3 DNA reads TGTGCCAGCAGGACGGGCAGCTTCACAGATACGCAGTATTTT. The chain combines TRBV6-5 with TRBJ2-3; unclear D gene. With 6 bases removed from V and 2 bases from J, the gap between germline ends came to 12 bases. This CDR3 contains 14 residues. The germline gives CDR1 MNHEY, CDR2 SVGAGI.

Turning to this clone: Different DNA sequences within this sample yield the same CDR3. The chain joins TRBV28 to TRBJ1-2; D is undetermined. This CDR3 is 10 amino acids long. V was clipped by 5 bases and J by 5 bases, with 3 bases between them. Per the germline V gene, CDR1 is MDHEN and CDR2 is SYDVKM. The CDR3 protein is CASSRYGYTF. In DNA, the CDR3 is TGTGCCAGCAGTAGATATGGCTACACCTTC.

The rearrangement joins TRBV5-1 to TRBJ2-2, with D perhaps TRBD1 (5 bases). Germline CDR1 SGHRS, CDR2 YFSETQ. The CDR3 runs 16 residues. With 0 bases removed from V and 2 bases from J, the gap between germline ends came to 11 bases. The CDR3 here is CASSLAVQGNTGELFF. CDR3 bases: TGCGCCAGCAGCTTGGCCGTTCAGGGTAACACCGGGGAGCTGTTTTTT.

The chain links TRBV7-9 to TRBJ1-1; 9 bases fit TRBD1. Germline-derived CDR1 and CDR2 are SEHNR and FQNEAQ (reference sequence). The length of the CDR3 is 14 residues. V lost 5 bases and J lost 5; bases outside the gene matches: 6. CDR3 amino acids: CASSATGGGTEAFF. Here the CDR3 DNA reads TGTGCCAGCAGCGCGACAGGGGGTGGAACTGAAGCTTTCTTT.

This clone was counted only a few times. This chain joins TRBV10-3 and TRBJ1-1; D is perhaps TRBD1 (6 bases). The CDR3 spans 16 residues. Trimming shortened V by 8 bases and J by 0 bases, and 19 bases separated the two germline ends. Germline assignment: CDR1 ENHRY and CDR2 SYGVKD. In nucleotides, the CDR3 is TGTGCCATCCGAGGTACAGGGCGGGGAATGAACACTGAAGCTTTCTTT. Residues: CAIRGTGRGMNTEAFF.

This chain uses TRBV7-9 with TRBJ2-7, with D possibly being TRBD2 (6 bases). Germline CDR1 and CDR2: SEHNR and FQNEAQ (reference sequence). The CDR3 consists of 13 residues. V dropped 8 bases and J dropped 1 base, with 12 bases sitting between them. The CDR3 reads CASARGTSYEQYF. The CDR3, as DNA: TGTGCCAGCGCCCGCGGGACTTCCTACGAGCAGTACTTC.

There are a few counts of this clone. The V gene is TRBV10-2, the J gene TRBJ1-5; unclear D gene. The CDR3 runs 16 residues. Germline-derived CDR1 and CDR2 are WSHSY and SAAADI. V was pared by 0 bases and J by 5 bases, with 14 bases between. CDR3: CASSESTGGSDQPQHF. In nucleotides, the CDR3 is TGCGCCAGCAGTGAGTCGACTGGAGGGTCGGATCAGCCCCAGCATTTT.

In its sample, this clone was seen a few times. This chain uses TRBV7-2 with TRBJ1-5; D is uncertain. CDR3 size: 13 residues. Germline CDR1 SGHTA, CDR2 FQGNSA. Trimming cost V 5 bases and J 11 bases, with 16 bases left between them. This CDR3 reads CASSRPGSSSQHF. The CDR3 DNA sequence: TGTGCCAGCAGCCGCCCGGGAAGCTCGTCCCAGCATTTT.

The chain employs TRBV5-6 and TRBJ2-7, with D perhaps TRBD2 (6 bases). CDR1 and CDR2 from the germline V gene are SGHDT and YYEEEE. V gave up 4 bases and J gave up 3 bases, with 11 bases separating them. This CDR3 is 13 amino acids long. The CDR3 coding sequence is TGTGCCAGCAGCGTGGAGGACTACTACGAGCAGTACTTC. Encoded protein: CASSVEDYYEQYF.

This clone has just one count. The chain carries TRBV28 and TRBJ2-7; the D gene is possibly TRBD2 (5 bases). CDR1 and CDR2 from the germline V gene are MDHEN and SYDVKM. There are 15 residues in the CDR3. V shed 3 bases and J shed 0 bases, with 12 bases lying between them. The CDR3 sequence is CASSFVRASSYEQYF. The CDR3 bases are TGTGCCAGCAGTTTCGTGCGGGCTAGCTCCTACGAGCAGTACTTC.

The chain carries TRBV19 and TRBJ2-1, with D perhaps given as TRBD1 or TRBD2 (5 bases each). Germline V gene lookup returns CDR1 LNHDA and CDR2 SQIVND (reference sequence). This CDR3 comprises 16 residues. Trimming cost V 6 bases and J 1 base, with 16 bases left between them. The CDR3 reads CASRLGALASYNEQFF. CDR3 DNA sequence: TGTGCCAGTAGGCTAGGGGCCCTAGCTTCCTACAATGAGCAGTTCTTC.

This rearrangement joins TRBV28 to TRBJ2-5; the match to TRBD2 covers 9 bases. The CDR3 is 16 residues long. The germline V gene has CDR1 MDHEN and CDR2 SYDVKM. With V trimmed by 1 base and J by 5 bases, 8 bases remained unmatched. CDR3 residues: CASSLSDSGSVETQYF. The CDR3 DNA is TGTGCCAGCAGTTTATCTGATAGCGGGAGTGTTGAGACCCAGTACTTC.

V gene TRBV2 combines with J gene TRBJ2-1; possibly TRBD2 for D (5 bases). The V end lost 6 bases, the J end lost 9 bases, and 18 bases lay between the germline ends. The CDR3 covers 14 residues. In germline, CDR1 is SNHLY, CDR2 FYNNEI. The CDR3 sequence is CASRGLPESGEQFF. CDR3 bases: TGTGCCAGCAGAGGACTTCCAGAATCGGGTGAGCAGTTCTTC.

The V gene is TRBV30, the J gene TRBJ1-6; D is ambiguous. Germline V gene lookup returns CDR1 GTSNPN and CDR2 SVGIG (reference sequence). The CDR3 length is 14 residues. V shed 1 base and J shed 7 bases, with 11 bases lying between them. CDR3 in DNA: TGTGCCTGGAGTGCAGGCCTATCGAATTCACCCCTCCACTTT. Protein product: CAWSAGLSNSPLHF.

The V and J genes are TRBV7-2 and TRBJ2-1; D possibly matches TRBD1 or TRBD2 (6 bases each). Looked up from germline, CDR1 is SGHTA and CDR2 is FQGNSA. This CDR3 has 16 amino acids. Trimming shortened V by 1 base and J by 9 bases, and 19 bases separated the two germline ends. In DNA form, the CDR3 reads TGTGCCAGCAGCTTAGTTGGCCCTAGGGGGGAAAGTGAGCAGTTCTTC. It translates to CASSLVGPRGESEQFF.

This clone was counted a few times. The V gene is TRBV10-3, the J gene TRBJ1-1; no firm D call. This CDR3 region has 12 residues. The germline V gene has CDR1 ENHRY and CDR2 SYGVKD. V dropped 6 bases and J dropped 4 bases, with 9 bases sitting between them. The CDR3 here is CAIRGSGTEAFF. The CDR3 nucleotides read TGTGCCATCAGGGGGAGTGGCACTGAAGCTTTCTTT.

The V call is TRBV27, the J call TRBJ2-7; D might be TRBD1 (5 bases). This CDR3 is 16 amino acids long. Germline V gives CDR1 MNHEY, CDR2 SMNVEV (reference sequence). V was clipped by 6 bases and J by 6 bases, with 24 bases between them. CDR3: CASRSFGQGEQGEQYF. CDR3 in DNA: TGTGCCAGCAGATCCTTCGGGCAGGGTGAACAAGGCGAGCAGTACTTC.

The genes are TRBV6-5 and TRBJ2-7; D might be TRBD2 (6 bases). The CDR3 runs 15 residues. V gave up 8 bases and J gave up 4 bases, with 21 bases separating them. Germline CDR1 MNHEY, CDR2 SVGAGI. CDR3 residues: CASRLGRGFVYEQYF. CDR3 in DNA: TGTGCCAGCCGGCTCGGGCGGGGTTTCGTGTACGAGCAGTACTTC.

CDR3 coding DNA: TGTGCCAGCAGCTTAGCGGGAGAGAAGGGCGAGCAGTACTTC. Translation gives CASSLAGEKGEQYF. This chain uses TRBV7-6 with TRBJ2-7, with D tentatively TRBD2 (5 bases). The V end was cut by 0 bases, the J end by 6 bases, with 12 bases between. Germline V gene data show CDR1 as SGHVS and CDR2 as FNYEAQ. This CDR3 spans 14 amino acids.

This clone was detected once. V and J are TRBV18 and TRBJ2-3, with unresolved D. CDR1 is KGHSH, CDR2 LQKENI, per germline. The CDR3 loop spans 14 amino acids. The germline V and J ends were trimmed by 2 bases and 2 bases, with 8 bases remaining between them. The CDR3 DNA reads TGTGCCAGCTCACCAGTGACGATCACAGATACGCAGTATTTT. It is translated as CASSPVTITDTQYF.